This T cell receptor beta chain was identified during a study of response to subunit inactivated influenza vaccine. TCRdb analysed the RT-PCR reads with MiXCR anew, one entry per CDR3 protein. Here the sample spans about 700,000 distinct CDR3 sequences, approximately 14% being singletons. Germline assignment: CDR1 SGHTA and CDR2 FQGNSA. V was clipped by 4 bases and J by 4 bases; unmatched bases: 7. The CDR3 extends over 15 amino acids. General study findings and limits: Authors suggested seasonal influenza vaccinations each recruit few new T cells.

This clonotype was observed a few times. Its antigen is unidentified. This clonotype originated in a man aged 45 to 65 who received an inactivated influenza vaccine. The V gene is TRBV7-2, the J gene TRBJ2-3; 8 bases fit TRBD2. The sample in question was PBMCs from blood, obtained about 12 days after vaccination. DNA for the CDR3: TGTGCCAGCAGCTACCAGGCGCGGGAGGCAGATACGCAGTATTTT. The encoded protein is CASSYQAREADTQYF.